Listed below are T cell receptor beta chains from one sample, sequenced in a study of tumor and adjacent non-tumor tissue in lung cancer. TCRdb recomputed calls from the multiplex PCR reads with MiXCR, one row per CDR3 protein. The sample records tens of thousands of distinct CDR3 sequences, roughly 60% being singletons. Sequencing was carried out using distant non-tumor lung tissue. These TCRs come from a woman between 40 and 55 years old with non-small cell lung cancer. CDR3s include the opening cysteine and the closing phenylalanine or tryptophan. A D gene is named only where the DNA matches it firmly. The size entry is marked missing in some rows and otherwise reads once, few, many or a size class.

len	j_gene	abundance	d_gene	v_gene	CDR3nt	CDR3aa
17	TRBJ1-2	.	TRBD1	TRBV28	TGTGCCAGCAGTTCAACCACAACACGGGACAGGCGTCGCGGCTACACCTTC	CASSSTTTRDRRRGYTF
16	TRBJ2-1	few	TRBD2	TRBV6-6	TGTGCCAGCAGTAACCCTAGCGGGGGTTTTTACAATGAGCAGTTCTTC	CASSNPSGGFYNEQFF
15	TRBJ2-5	.	.	TRBV5-1	TGCGCCAGCAGCTCTGGAAGGGGAGGCCAAGAGACCCAGTACTTC	CASSSGRGGQETQYF
15	TRBJ1-2	.	TRBD1	TRBV11-2	TGTGCCAGCACCGTGGACAGGGGTGCCTACTATGGCTACACCTTC	CASTVDRGAYYGYTF
13	TRBJ2-1	many	TRBD1	TRBV12-3/TRBV12-4	TGTGCCAGCAGGGGGACAGGTAACAATGAGCAGTTCTTC	CASRGTGNNEQFF
11	TRBJ2-7	.	.	TRBV28	TGTGTCGGCAGCCATACATACGAGCAGTACTTC	CVGSHTYEQYF
13	TRBJ2-5	few	TRBD2	TRBV18	TGTGCCAGCTCACGCGGGGGGCAAGAGACCCAGTACTTC	CASSRGGQETQYF
15	TRBJ1-2	once	.	TRBV6-5	TGTGGCAGTAGTTACGGGGCAGCGTCTGACTATGGCTACACCTTC	CGSSYGAASDYGYTF
13	TRBJ1-2	many	TRBD1	TRBV6-5	TGTGCCAGCAGTCGGGACAGAGCGAAAGGCTACACCTTC	CASSRDRAKGYTF
19	TRBJ2-4	.	.	TRBV11-2	TGTGCCAGCAGCTTAGATCGAGGCGCGTGGAGGAGGGCCAAAAACATTCAATACTTC	CASSLDRGAWRRAKNIQYF
17	TRBJ1-2	.	TRBD1	TRBV9	TGTGCCAGCAGCGTAGCTCCTGGGACAGGGGCGAACTATGGCTACACCTTC	CASSVAPGTGANYGYTF
12	TRBJ2-7	.	.	TRBV11-2	TGTGCCGACAGCCCAAGCATGTACGAGCAGTACTTC	CADSPSMYEQYF
14	TRBJ1-2	.	.	TRBV20-1	TGCAGTGTCCGTGGGGAAGCGTTCTCCTATGGCTACAGCTTC	CSVRGEAFSYGYSF
12	TRBJ2-7	many	TRBD2	TRBV12-3/TRBV12-4	TGTGCCAGCAGCCCTTTTCGGGGGGAGCAGTGCTTC	CASSPFRGEQCF
13	TRBJ1-1	few	.	TRBV11-1	TGTGCCATCAGCGACTTACTGAACACTGAGGCTTTCTTT	CAISDLLNTEAFF
13	TRBJ1-5	.	.	TRBV12-3/TRBV12-4	TGTGCCAGCAGTTTCGTGGCAAATCAGCCCCAGCATTTT	CASSFVANQPQHF
16	TRBJ2-7	many	.	TRBV6-1	TGTGCCAGCAGTGAAGCGGAACCCTCCCCCCTCTACGAGCAGTACTTC	CASSEAEPSPLYEQYF
15	TRBJ2-1	.	TRBD2	TRBV11-2	TGTGCCAACAGCTTAGATTCCAACGGGGGGATTGAGCAGCTCTTC	CANSLDSNGGIEQLF
15	TRBJ2-1	.	TRBD2	TRBV29-1	TGCAGCGTCGTGGGACTAGCGCGGGGGGGAAATGAGCAGTTCTTC	CSVVGLARGGNEQFF
15	TRBJ2-3	.	.	TRBV2	TGTGCCAACACTAGAGACACTTTTAGAACAGATACGCAGTATTTT	CANTRDTFRTDTQYF
13	TRBJ2-7	.	.	TRBV29-1	TGCAGCGTTGAGAATAGCGGATCCTACGAGCGGTACTTC	CSVENSGSYERYF
15	TRBJ1-6	.	.	TRBV7-3	TGTGCCAGCAGCTCAACAGGGAACTATAATTCACCCATCCATTTT	CASSSTGNYNSPIHF
12	TRBJ2-1	many	.	TRBV6-2/TRBV6-3	TGTGCCAGCAGTTACAGGACCAATGAGCAGTTCTTC	CASSYRTNEQFF